This entry concerns a single T cell receptor beta chain. Its antigen is as yet unknown. Using immunoSEQ multiplex PCR, the repertoire was profiled, and TCRdb retains in-frame clones only, with some absent. This table holds approximately 92,000 clones, roughly 87% found once. The sample comes from a study of T cell responses to AZD1222 COVID-19 vaccine. General study points: Nearly half of spike-specific TCRs reportedly target variant regions that are unmutated in the B.1.351 and B.1.1.7 variants. It should be noted that donors were predominantly white British and more often female, and clonal diversity was possibly underestimated.

The sequence was obtained from an adult in good health. Sample: peripheral blood, taken on day 0 of AZD1222 vaccination.

In DNA, the CDR3 is TGTGCCAGTAGTATTTATCCCCTTTTAAGCGATAATGAAAAACTGTTTTTT. Its protein product is CASSIYPLLSDNEKLFF. V and J are TRBV19 and TRBJ1-4; no clear D. This CDR3 region has 17 residues. Germline V CDR1 and CDR2: LNHDA, SQIVND (reference sequence). V was clipped by 3 bases and J by 4 bases, with 18 bases between them.